This T cell receptor beta chain was sequenced for a study of blood T cell repertoires in COVID-19. With V trimmed by 0 bases and J by 3 bases, 10 bases remained unmatched. CDR3 length: 17 residues. CDR1 is SEHNR and CDR2 is FQNEAQ in the germline V gene (reference sequence). This clone was seen a single time. Clones were read by immunoSEQ multiplex PCR, and TCRdb kept only the in-frame ones, dropping some. The repertoire holds 250,000 to 350,000 clones, nearly 90% seen once, with approximately 1.5% in the top ten. This clonotype originated in a woman under 30 with acute COVID-19. The chain carries TRBV7-9 and TRBJ2-7; 8 positions agree with TRBD1. Sequencing was done on a sample of PBMCs or T cells enriched from blood (not recorded which). The chain's CDR3 is CASSLASGTGIHYEQYF. The DNA of the CDR3 is TGTGCCAGCAGCTTAGCCTCCGGGACAGGCATACACTACGAGCAGTACTTC.